This T cell receptor (beta chain) stems from a study of blood T cell repertoires in COVID-19. On the study more broadly: Collection of acute and convalescent COVID-19 samples took place in the United States, Italy and Spain. PBMCs, B-cell-depleted T cells, or T cells were the source of the cDNA or gDNA that made up the material.

In the authors' workflow: Estimates of nucleated cell counts were drawn from the amplification of reference gene primers. Profiled with immunoSEQ multiplex PCR; TCRdb holds only in-frame clones, not every one. V and J calls and clone size are given by that table; D and trimming were obtained from the DNA. The repertoire includes 9,000 to 15,000 clones, about two thirds of them detected once, and more than 5% sits in the top ten. The germline V gene encodes CDR1 MNHEY and CDR2 SVGAGI. The CDR3 extends over 15 amino acids. V shed 2 bases and J shed 7 bases, with 18 bases lying between them. V gene TRBV6-5 combines with J gene TRBJ2-7, with D possibly matching TRBD1 (6 bases). The sequence came from a man aged 60 to 69 with COVID-19, enrolled during active disease. Sequences were obtained from peripheral blood. The CDR3 DNA reads TGTGCCAGCAGTTACCGCGTGACAGGTCTTACGGAGCAGTACTTC. This encodes CASSYRVTGLTEQYF.